This T cell receptor (beta chain) was sequenced in a study of T cells after posttransplantation cyclophosphamide (dated by TCRdb to 2016 to 2018). About the investigation overall: T cell repertoire reconstitution was tracked by TRB sequencing after myeloablative bone marrow transplantation in which posttransplantation cyclophosphamide was used as GVHD prophylaxis. Because TRA and TRB clonality correlated tightly in roughly 10 samples, the subsequent TCR analyses were limited to TRB only. Blood from every one of the approximately 33 PTCy patients who had 1-year posttransplant specimens underwent TRB sequencing. Samples from about 35 PTCy-treated patients, along with samples from roughly 15 of their related bone marrow donors, underwent antigen receptor sequencing. In 3 patients, up to about 3 additional blood samples taken between 2 and 5.2 years after transplant also underwent TRB sequencing, as did pretransplant blood from a handful of patients. Public TRB sequences were compared against a database of over 3,000 sequences linked to responses to pathogens, tumor antigens, self-antigens and alloantigens.

Viable CD3+CD4+ or CD3+CD8+ cells that were CCR7+CD45RA+CD45RO-CD95-CD27+CD28+ were defined as naive T cells. Related bone marrow donors provided peripheral blood samples on the day of marrow donation. Mononuclear cells from peripheral blood and bone marrow were separated by Ficoll-Hypaque density centrifugation and then cryopreserved. FACS on a FACSAria II was used to sort CD4+ and CD8+ T cells, including the naive and memory subsets. The paper's findings and limits, for the study overall: Across 45 patients, recipient CMV seropositivity and CMV reactivation were highly associated with TRB clonality; PTCy diversity was similar to CNI/methotrexate controls. The TRB repertoires of T cells infiltrating skin or GI tract showed only limited overlap with the TRB repertoires of T cells in blood. At 1-2 months, donor-recipient similarity was low but rose over the first year, and the later blood repertoires were often dominated by donor CD8+ memory clones.

Genomic DNA was the input for TRB sequencing, which was run either with the immunoSEQ assay at survey resolution or with the hsTCRB kit. The original methods were these. The immunoSEQ software was used for initial read processing, and the LymphoSeq R package was used for repertoire analyses. Clonality was computed as 1 minus normalized Shannon entropy; Gini coefficient was also calculated for each TRB dataset. Phenotypes of unsorted samples were inferred by mapping TRB sequences from sorted subsets of the recipient or donor onto the same recipient's unsorted samples. Sourced from immuneACCESS, this table was stored by TCRdb with only in-frame sequences that have V and J called. A share of the clones is absent; for the studies checked, an unresolved V gene accounts for under half, and the remainder has no known explanation. V, J and clone size derive from that table, while D and trimming were established from the DNA sequence. Across this sample there are under 35,000 clones, with approximately 90% seen only once. Of the sample, over 0.2% falls within the top ten clones.

Taken from cysteine to phenylalanine, the CDR3 has 16 residues. The CDR3 DNA has 48 bases and is translated from base 1. After removal of 4 bases from V and 5 bases from J, the junction retains 8 bases not matched to a gene. The germline V gene supplies CDR1 SGHDT and CDR2 YYEEEE. Worth noting for this clone: The target of this receptor is not known. Per-base quality was not reported, and no clone a single base away is much larger than it.

Sequenced material: naive CD4+ T cells sorted from PBMCs. The sequence is built from TRBV5-6 and TRBJ1-6, with 8 central nucleotides matching TRBD1. This sequence originates from a woman aged 60 to 75 in good health, CMV-negative, and a related stem cell transplant donor. The base sequence is TGTGCCAGCAGCCCCCTAAGGACAGGGAATAATTCACCCCTCCACTTT. It translates as CASSPLRTGNNSPLHF.